These 20 T cell receptor beta chains were all obtained from the same sample, sequenced in a study of OX40 agonist ivuxolimab in advanced cancers. The repertoire was sequenced with immunoSEQ multiplex PCR; TCRdb's copy has only in-frame clones and lacks some. Of 60,000 to 65,000 clones listed, about 90% are singletons. The material sequenced was CD4+ or CD8+ T cells sorted from blood, taken in a trial of the OX40 agonist ivuxolimab. The receptor source for this set is an adult with an advanced solid tumor such as melanoma, head and neck, liver or kidney cancer.

The J gene is TRBJ2-2, the V gene TRBV5-4; 8 bases are a match to TRBD1. The CDR3 has 16 amino acids. Germline V gives CDR1 SGHNT, CDR2 YYREEE (reference sequence). The V segment lost 4 bases and the J segment 7 bases; nucleotides outside the gene matches: 12. The CDR3 protein is CASSPRRGQVFGELFF. The CDR3 DNA is TGTGCCAGCAGCCCTCGGAGGGGACAGGTATTCGGGGAGCTGTTTTTT.

This clone came up once. V is TRBV7-8 and J is TRBJ2-1, with D unresolved. Germline CDR1 is SGHVS and CDR2 is FQNEAQ. The CDR3 length is 15 residues. Trimming cost V 1 base and J 1 base, with 8 bases left between them. CDR3 loop: CASSLGRLSYNEQFF. As DNA, the CDR3 is TGTGCCAGCAGCTTAGGAAGACTTTCCTACAATGAGCAGTTCTTC.

The J gene is TRBJ1-2, the V gene TRBV6-5; D perhaps matches TRBD1 (6 bases). Germline CDR1 is MNHEY and CDR2 is SVGAGI. Trimming shortened V by 6 bases and J by 4 bases, and 12 bases separated the two germline ends. CDR3 size: 13 residues. This chain's CDR3 is CASRVQGGYGYTF. Written as DNA, the CDR3 is TGTGCCAGCAGGGTACAGGGCGGCTATGGCTACACCTTC.

The V gene is TRBV5-1, the J gene TRBJ1-1, with a weak D call TRBD1 (6 bases). This CDR3 has 13 residues. Germline V lookup: CDR1 SGHRS, CDR2 YFSETQ. Trimming removed 4 bases from V and 6 bases from J, with 13 bases in between. The CDR3 nucleotides read TGCGCCAGCAGCCATGGGACACGGGCTGAAGCTTTCTTT. Its protein is CASSHGTRAEAFF.

The gene calls are TRBV14 and TRBJ2-2; D call uncertain. Germline V CDR1 and CDR2: SGHDN, FVKESK. The ends were cut back, 1 base at V and 1 base at J, with 10 bases in the middle. This CDR3 is 16 amino acids long. CDR3 coding DNA: TGTGCCAGCAGCCAAGGGATAGGTCAGAACACCGGGGAGCTGTTTTTT. It is translated as CASSQGIGQNTGELFF.

Comments on this clone: Other DNA sequences in this sample translate to the same CDR3. This chain joins TRBV15 and TRBJ1-1, with unresolved D. In germline, CDR1 is LNHNV, CDR2 YYDKDF (reference sequence). The CDR3 loop spans 14 amino acids. Trimming removed 0 bases at V and 4 bases at J, with 9 bases between. The CDR3 region has the DNA TGTGCCACCAGCAGAGAAGCCGGAGGCACTGAAGCTTTCTTT. Translated, it gives CATSREAGGTEAFF.

J is TRBJ1-2 and V is TRBV5-1, with a possible D match to TRBD1 (6 bases). Trimming left V 0 bases short and J 6 bases short, with 9 bases between. The CDR3 contains 13 residues. Germline-derived CDR1 and CDR2 are SGHRS and YFSETQ. CDR3 bases: TGCGCCAGCAGCTTGGGGACAGCGGATGGCTACACCTTC. The encoded protein is CASSLGTADGYTF. The whole variable domain, remainder taken from reference TRBV5-1 and TRBJ1-2, is KAGVTQTPRYLIKTRGQQVTLSCSPISGHRSVSWYQQTPGQGLQFLFEYFSETQRNKGNFPGRFSGRQFSNSRSEMNVSTLELGDSALYLCASSLGTADGYTFGSGTRLTVV.

This clone was seen once. V is TRBV27 and J is TRBJ2-7, with 9 bases identical to TRBD2. The germline V gene has CDR1 MNHEY and CDR2 SMNVEV (reference sequence). The CDR3 has 14 amino acids. Trimming cost V 3 bases and J 2 bases; bases outside gene matches: 2. The DNA for the CDR3 is TGTGCCAGCAGTTTTCTAGCGGGGCCCTACGAGCAGTACTTC. This codes for CASSFLAGPYEQYF.

The V gene is TRBV7-2, the J gene TRBJ2-1; possible D gene TRBD2, 5 bases. Germline V gene sequence: CDR1 SGHTA, CDR2 FQGNSA. CDR3 size: 15 residues. The germline V and J ends were trimmed by 3 bases and 7 bases, with 16 bases remaining between them. In nucleotides, the CDR3 is TGTGCCAGCAGCTTTTTCGGAAGTGGGAGTAATGAGCAGTTCTTC. This sequence encodes CASSFFGSGSNEQFF. Combining the CDR3 with reference TRBV7-2 and TRBJ2-1 gives the whole variable domain GAGVSQSPSNKVTEKGKDVELRCDPISGHTALYWYRQSLGQGLEFLIYFQGNSAPDKSGLPSDRFSAERTGGSVSTLTIQRTQQEDSAVYLCASSFFGSGSNEQFFGPGTRLTVL.

The V and J genes are TRBV4-2 and TRBJ2-7; 8 bases fit TRBD2. The length of the CDR3 is 15 residues. Germline assignment: CDR1 LGHNA and CDR2 YNFKEQ. After removal of 0 bases from V and 5 bases from J, the junction contained 6 bases not matched to a gene. CDR3 nucleotides: TGTGCCAGCAGCCAAGAGGGGACTAGGGTTGACGAGCAGTACTTC. This gives the protein CASSQEGTRVDEQYF.

The rearrangement links TRBV28 to TRBJ2-3; maybe TRBD2 (7 bases). Germline V gene data show CDR1 as MDHEN and CDR2 as SYDVKM. The CDR3 covers 15 residues. The V end lost 6 bases, the J end lost 3 bases, and 16 bases lay between the germline ends. The CDR3 nucleotides read TGTGCCAGCAGATTAGGGGGGGCCCTAACAGATACGCAGTATTTT. This translates into CASRLGGALTDTQYF.

This chain links TRBV28 with TRBJ2-7; D may be TRBD2 (6 bases). Trimming left V 3 bases short and J 6 bases short, with 18 bases between. This CDR3 spans 15 amino acids. Germline CDR1 MDHEN, CDR2 SYDVKM. The CDR3 region is CASSLGGILRGEQYF. As DNA, the CDR3 is TGTGCCAGCAGTTTGGGTGGCATTCTGCGGGGCGAGCAGTACTTC.

The rearrangement joins TRBV5-6 to TRBJ2-2, with D perhaps TRBD2 (5 bases). The V gene's germline CDR1 is SGHDT and CDR2 YYEEEE. V lost 5 bases, J lost 1 base, and 12 bases lay in between. The CDR3 runs to 15 residues. The DNA for the CDR3 is TGTGCCAGCAGGAGGACTGTAGTGAACACCGGGGAGCTGTTTTTT. It specifies CASRRTVVNTGELFF.

V usage is TRBV19 and J usage is TRBJ1-3; D not resolved. The length of the CDR3 is 13 residues. Germline V gene sequence: CDR1 LNHDA, CDR2 SQIVND (reference sequence). V gave up 6 bases and J gave up 0 bases, with 6 bases separating them. In nucleotides, the CDR3 is TGTGCCAGTAGACGGACCTCTGGAAACACCATATATTTT. This gives the protein CASRRTSGNTIYF.

The V call is TRBV4-2, the J call TRBJ2-7; 7 bases align to TRBD1. This CDR3 is 14 amino acids long. Germline CDR1 is LGHNA and CDR2 is YNFKEQ. After removal of 3 bases from V and 4 bases from J, the junction contained 6 bases not matched to a gene. CDR3 amino acids: CASSHDRERYEQYF. The CDR3 bases are TGTGCCAGCAGCCATGACAGGGAGAGATACGAGCAGTACTTC.

CDR3 loop: CASHILGGDPDTQYF. CDR3 in DNA: TGTGCCAGTCACATCCTAGGGGGAGATCCAGATACGCAGTATTTT. The J gene is TRBJ2-3, the V gene TRBV28; a weak D match, TRBD1 (6 bases). The CDR3 covers 15 residues. Germline CDR1 and CDR2: MDHEN and SYDVKM. The V gene lost 9 bases and the J gene lost 4 bases, with 20 bases spanning the gap.

The chain has TRBV28 and TRBJ1-6; TRBD1 is a possible D gene (5 bases). The CDR3 totals 16 residues. Trimming stripped 8 bases from V and 0 bases from J, with 14 bases between. The germline gives CDR1 MDHEN, CDR2 SYDVKM. The DNA for the CDR3 is TGTGCCAGCTCCGGGACCCCTAGCTCCTATAATTCACCCCTCCACTTT. Translated: CASSGTPSSYNSPLHF.

The chain combines TRBV12-5 with TRBJ2-2, with 8 bases identical to TRBD1. Trimming at V came to 7 bases and at J to 3 bases, leaving 4 bases not matched to a gene. The CDR3 has 14 amino acids. CDR1 and CDR2 from the germline V gene are LGHNT and FRNRAP. CDR3 sequence (DNA): TGTGCTAGTGTCGGACAGGGTGACACCGGGGAGCTGTTTTTT. Protein: CASVGQGDTGELFF.

The chain employs TRBV19 and TRBJ2-2; 15 nucleotides match TRBD2. CDR3 size: 16 residues. J was trimmed by 6 bases and V by 11 bases; bases with no gene match: 10. Germline V gives CDR1 LNHDA, CDR2 SQIVND (reference sequence). The CDR3 is CAGGLAGGPVPGELFF. Here the CDR3 DNA reads TGTGCCGGCGGACTAGCGGGAGGGCCGGTTCCCGGGGAGCTGTTTTTT. Full variable domain (rest looked up from reference TRBV19 and TRBJ2-2): DGGITQSPKYLFRKEGQNVTLSCEQNLNHDAMYWYRQDPGQGLRLIYYSQIVNDFQKGDIAEGYSVSREKKESFPLTVTSAQKNPTAFYLCAGGLAGGPVPGELFFGEGSRLTVL.

CDR3 DNA sequence: TGTGCCAGCAGCCAAGAGTCAACTAGCGGGCGCACAGATACGCAGTATTTT. Translation: CASSQESTSGRTDTQYF. The chain combines TRBV4-2 with TRBJ2-3; 9 bases line up with TRBD2. CDR1 LGHNA and CDR2 YNFKEQ come from the germline V gene. Losses at the gene ends were 0 bases for V and 1 base for J; bases not matched to a gene: 5. The CDR3 sequence is 17 residues long.